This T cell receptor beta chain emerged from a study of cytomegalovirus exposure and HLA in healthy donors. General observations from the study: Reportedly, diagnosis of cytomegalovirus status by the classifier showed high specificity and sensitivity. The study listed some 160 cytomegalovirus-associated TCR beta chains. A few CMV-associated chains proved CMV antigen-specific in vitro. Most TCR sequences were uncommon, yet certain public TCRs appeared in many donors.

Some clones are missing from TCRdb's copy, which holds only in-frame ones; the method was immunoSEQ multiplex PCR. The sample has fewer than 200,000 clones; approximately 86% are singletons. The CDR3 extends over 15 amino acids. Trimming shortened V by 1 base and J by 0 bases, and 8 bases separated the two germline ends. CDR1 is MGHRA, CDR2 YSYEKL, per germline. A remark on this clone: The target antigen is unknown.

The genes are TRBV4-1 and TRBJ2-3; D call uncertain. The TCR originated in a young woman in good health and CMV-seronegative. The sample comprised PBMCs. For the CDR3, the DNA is TGCGCCAGCAGCCAAGTTGTCCCTAGCACAGATACGCAGTATTTT. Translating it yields CASSQVVPSTDTQYF.